This T cell receptor beta chain was documented in a study of cytomegalovirus exposure and HLA in healthy donors. About the study: There were 100 million to 120 million unique TCR beta sequences, drawn from approximately 190 million T cells, in an earlier analysis.

As for this clone: Its antigen is undetermined.

Broader study findings: When a later analysis was performed, an Asian-associated ancestry cluster reportedly had fewer N-insertions than the 666-donor mean. Presence/absence analyses assumed roughly uniform sequencing depth across donors, which may not hold.

With 60 Vbeta and 13 Jbeta primers, the PCR was carried out. TCRdb's copy holds only in-frame clones and misses some; the assay was immunoSEQ multiplex PCR. The listing contains under 100,000 clones. This CDR3 has 14 amino acids. V lost 4 bases and J lost 8; bases outside the gene matches: 9. Germline CDR1 SGDLS, CDR2 YYNGEE. The chain has TRBV9 and TRBJ2-1; TRBD2 matches 7 bases. The sample taken for sequencing was PBMCs. The origin of this receptor is a man younger than 40 in good health and CMV-seronegative. DNA of the CDR3: TGTGCCAGCAGCCCAGGACTAGTCGAGGATGAGCAGTTCTTC. This translates into CASSPGLVEDEQFF. Together with reference TRBV9 and TRBJ2-1, the CDR3 gives the full variable domain: DSGVTQTPKHLITATGQRVTLRCSPRSGDLSVYWYQQSLDQGLQFLIQYYNGEERAKGNILERFSAQQFPDLHSELNLSSLELGDSALYFCASSPGLVEDEQFFGPGTRLTVL.